The T cell receptor (beta chain) described here comes from a study of shared clonotypes between healthy human individuals. Study at large: Per-donor plates numbered three CD4 naive, three CD4 memory, two CD8 naive and one CD8 memory. Study observations and caveats: Naive subsets usually exceeded memory subsets in estimated richness.

Selected positively for CCR7 and CD45RO-negative, naive CD8 cells excluded terminally differentiated effector memory CD45RA+ cells. V was cut by 5 bases and J by 3 bases, with 13 bases left in between. Per germline, CDR1 SEHNR and CDR2 FQNEAQ (reference sequence). The CDR3 is 15 residues long. Sequencing was at deep level. Only in-frame clones appear in the TCRdb table, and some are missing; sequencing was by immunoSEQ multiplex PCR. The top ten hold under 1.5% of the sample, which has around 2,000,000 clones, about 95% seen once. Notes on this clone: Its antigen remains unidentified.

This receptor was taken from a man between 18 and 29 years old in good health. The chain recombines TRBV7-9 with TRBJ2-2; D is possibly TRBD2 (5 bases). Sample: naive CD8+ T cells sorted from blood. CDR3 sequence (DNA): TGTGCCAGCAGCCTCCCCGGGGAGTACACCGGGGAGCTGTTTTTT. It is translated as CASSLPGEYTGELFF.